Described below is a single T cell receptor (beta chain) sequence and its context. Its antigen is currently unknown. The source of the sample is a study of OX40 agonist ivuxolimab in advanced cancers. Study results and limitations: At 0.1 to 3.0 mg/kg and by week 6, clonal expansion occurred in CD4+ and CD8+ blood T cells.

The CDR3 loop spans 13 amino acids. Germline V gene data show CDR1 as SNHLY and CDR2 as FYNNEI. The V and J ends lost 7 bases and 4 bases respectively, with 13 bases between them. Produced via immunoSEQ multiplex PCR; TCRdb's table is partial and in-frame only. The data show more than 45,000 clones, about 88% seen once. The material sequenced was CD4+ or CD8+ T cells sorted from blood, taken in a trial of the OX40 agonist ivuxolimab. The rearrangement joins TRBV2 to TRBJ1-1; weak D call: TRBD1 (6 bases). The receptor was derived from an adult with an advanced solid tumor such as melanoma, head and neck, liver or kidney cancer. The DNA of the CDR3 is TGTGCCAGCACCCCGCAGGGGCGCACTGAAGCTTTCTTT. Amino acids: CASTPQGRTEAFF.